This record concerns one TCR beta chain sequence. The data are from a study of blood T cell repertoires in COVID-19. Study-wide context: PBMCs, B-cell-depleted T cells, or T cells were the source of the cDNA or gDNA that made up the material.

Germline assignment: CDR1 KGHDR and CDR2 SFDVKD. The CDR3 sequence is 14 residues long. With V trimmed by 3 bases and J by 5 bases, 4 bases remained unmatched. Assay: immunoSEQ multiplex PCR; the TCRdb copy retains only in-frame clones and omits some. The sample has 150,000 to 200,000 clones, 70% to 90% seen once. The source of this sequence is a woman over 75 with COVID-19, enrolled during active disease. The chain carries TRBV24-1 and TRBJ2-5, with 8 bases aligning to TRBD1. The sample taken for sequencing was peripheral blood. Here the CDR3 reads CATSDGQGVETQYF. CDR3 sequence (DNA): TGTGCCACCAGTGATGGACAGGGAGTGGAGACCCAGTACTTC.